This T cell receptor (beta chain) originates from a study of PD-L1 blockade in urothelial cancer listed by TCRdb under 2017. For context, the study as a whole: Therapy was started in about 2014 for all patients, and atezolizumab 1,200 mg was administered intravenously every 3 weeks. About nine tenths of the roughly 29 patients were identified as males with urothelial cancer of bladder origin, and a prior smoking history was reported by 18 of 29 patients. An ECOG performance status of 0 or 1 was recorded for the patients, and 0 to 3 prior chemotherapy regimens had been received by the patients. Blood samples were analyzed at 3 weeks after treatment start (second dose) and at 6 weeks after treatment start. Blood samples gave a median of approximately 150,000 T cells and roughly 83,000 unique TCRs, with a median clonality of 0.080. The study, an exploratory multi-omic analysis, examined somatic, immune and clinical correlates of response to PD-L1 blockade with atezolizumab in urothelial cancer. Pretreatment tumor samples, along with matched peripheral blood collected serially before and after atezolizumab treatment, underwent TCR sequencing. Progression-free survival longer than 6 months counted as durable clinical benefit, and TCR features were additionally tested against both progression-free and overall survival. In the same patients, pretreatment tumors underwent whole exome sequencing and RNA sequencing in addition to TCR sequencing. Durable clinical benefit was achieved by nine patients but not by the remaining 20. Twenty-nine patients had pretreatment blood TCR-seq, around 25 had at least one posttreatment blood collection, and around 25 had tumor TCR-seq. The paper's findings and limits, for the study overall: A pretreatment peripheral blood TCR clonality below the median was linked to improved progression-free and overall survival. Small sample size (n of about 30) and many exploratory analyses mean the results are intended to be hypothesis-generating. Patients with durable benefit showed greater expansion of tumor-associated TCR clones in peripheral blood 3 weeks after starting treatment (n of about 20, p = 0.022).

The CDR3 covers 16 residues, taking in both the cysteine and the phenylalanine. CDR3 DNA is the only sequence kept; it has 48 bases, read in frame from the first base. V lost 0 bases and J lost 7 bases; the stretch between them is 13 bases long. The germline V gene sets CDR1 to MNHEY and CDR2 to SVGAGI. This clone came up once. Its antigen remains unidentified. No much larger clone exists at a distance of one base, and base qualities are not known. To estimate absolute template abundance from read counts, synthetic TCR analog templates were spiked into each PCR. The immunoSEQ assay was used to amplify TCRbeta CDR3 regions from genomic DNA with bias-controlled V and J gene primers. Sequencing of rearranged TCRbeta segments was done at approximately 20X coverage. The authors' analysis ran thus. Clustering was used to correct sequencing errors, and CDR3s were annotated against IMGT so that V, D and J genes could be assigned. Only productive TCRbeta rearrangements were used in downstream analyses, excluding out-of-frame or stop-codon sequences. Clonality was calculated as one minus the Shannon entropy normalized by the log of the number of unique productive sequences. Fisher's exact test with Benjamini-Hochberg correction, at a threshold of adjusted p below 0.01, was used to find clones that differed between time points or between blood and tumor. The clones in this table, taken by TCRdb from immuneACCESS, are in-frame only. Not every clone is retained; where verified, under half of the shortfall comes from an unresolved V gene, and the cause of the rest is unknown. Clonal size and the V and J genes are those of that table, whereas D and trimming came from the DNA. The sample table contains tens of thousands of clones; only one count was recorded for roughly four fifths of them. Approximately 3.5% of the sample is held by the ten biggest clonotypes.

The cohort comprised about 30 patients with locally advanced or metastatic urothelial carcinoma treated at Memorial Sloan Kettering on a trial protocol. Peripheral blood mononuclear cells were collected pretreatment and during treatment, with between 1 and 8 total time points obtained per patient. The Qiagen DNeasy Blood extraction kit was used to purify genomic DNA from total PBMCs and tumor samples. PBMCs were collected pretreatment and during treatment, and were isolated and stored as previously described. Source: PBMCs, taken around atezolizumab (anti-PD-L1) treatment. The sequence joins TRBV6-5 to TRBJ1-6; no D gene is confidently identified. This sequence originates from an older man with urothelial cancer. Here the CDR3 is given as CASSYSGHTGNSPLHF. The nucleotide sequence is given as TGTGCCAGCAGTTACTCCGGGCATACGGGGAATTCACCCCTCCACTTT.